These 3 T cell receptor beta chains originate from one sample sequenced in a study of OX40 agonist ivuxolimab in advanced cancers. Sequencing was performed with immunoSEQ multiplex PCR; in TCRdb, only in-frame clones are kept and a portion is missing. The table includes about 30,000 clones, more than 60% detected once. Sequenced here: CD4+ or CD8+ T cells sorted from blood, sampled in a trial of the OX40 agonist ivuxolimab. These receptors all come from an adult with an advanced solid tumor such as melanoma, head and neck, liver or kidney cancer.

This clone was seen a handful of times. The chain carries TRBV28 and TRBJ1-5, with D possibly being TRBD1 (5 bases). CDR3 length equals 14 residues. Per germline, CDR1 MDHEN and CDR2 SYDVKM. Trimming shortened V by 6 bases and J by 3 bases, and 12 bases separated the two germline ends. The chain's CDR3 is CASSPTGLNQPQHF. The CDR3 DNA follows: TGTGCCAGCAGCCCTACAGGTCTCAATCAGCCCCAGCATTTT.

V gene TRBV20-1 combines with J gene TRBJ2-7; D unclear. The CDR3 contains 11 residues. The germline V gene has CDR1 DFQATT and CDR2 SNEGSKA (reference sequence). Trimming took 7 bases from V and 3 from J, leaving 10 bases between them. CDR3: CSDCWGYEQYF. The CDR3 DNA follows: TGCAGTGACTGTTGGGGCTACGAGCAGTACTTC.

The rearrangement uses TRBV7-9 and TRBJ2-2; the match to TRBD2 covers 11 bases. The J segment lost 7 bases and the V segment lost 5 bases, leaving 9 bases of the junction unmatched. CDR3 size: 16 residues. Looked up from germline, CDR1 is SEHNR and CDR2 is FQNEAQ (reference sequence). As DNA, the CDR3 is TGTGCCAGCAGCGTAATACTAGCGGGGGTTAACGGGGAGCTGTTTTTT. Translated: CASSVILAGVNGELFF.